The 32 T cell receptor beta chains reported below all come from one sample, sequenced in a study of PD-1 blockade in mismatch repair-deficient tumors. Repertoires were generated with immunoSEQ multiplex PCR, while TCRdb's copy carries only in-frame clones and drops some. The sample lists 15,000 or so clones; more than 65% were seen once. The source material was PBMCs, sampled 4 weeks after starting pembrolizumab. The receptors shown here come from an adult with mismatch repair-deficient cancer.

This rearrangement joins TRBV9 to TRBJ2-1; 9 positions agree with TRBD2. The germline gives CDR1 SGDLS, CDR2 YYNGEE. The V segment lost 0 bases and the J segment 0 bases; nucleotides outside the gene matches: 7. The CDR3 covers 18 residues. This CDR3 is CASSVGVAGVGSYNEQFF. The DNA for the CDR3 is TGTGCCAGCAGCGTAGGGGTAGCGGGAGTGGGCTCCTACAATGAGCAGTTCTTC.

The chain carries TRBV5-1 and TRBJ2-2; tentatively, D is TRBD1 (5 bases). Trimming took 1 base from V and 1 from J, leaving 8 bases between them. The CDR3 is 15 residues long. In germline, CDR1 is SGHRS, CDR2 YFSETQ. The CDR3 DNA sequence: TGCGCCAGCAGCTTGTACGGACAGAACACCGGGGAGCTGTTTTTT. Translated, it gives CASSLYGQNTGELFF.

The rearrangement joins TRBV7-3 to TRBJ2-5; D perhaps matches TRBD2 (6 bases). There are 13 residues in the CDR3. Per germline, CDR1 SGHTA and CDR2 FQGTGA. V was pared by 2 bases and J by 7 bases, with 11 bases between. The CDR3 reads CASSLGVEGTQYF. The CDR3 nucleotides read TGTGCCAGCAGCTTAGGGGTGGAGGGGACCCAGTACTTC.

The chain recombines TRBV5-4 with TRBJ2-5, with TRBD2 matching over 13 bases. Per the germline V gene, CDR1 is SGHNT and CDR2 is YYREEE (reference sequence). With V trimmed by 2 bases and J by 5 bases, 3 bases remained unmatched. The CDR3 is 15 amino acids. CDR3 DNA sequence: TGTGCCAGCAGCTTTGAGACTAGCGGGAGGGAGACCCAGTACTTC. This sequence encodes CASSFETSGRETQYF.

This chain connects TRBV6-5 to TRBJ2-7; a possible D gene is TRBD2 (6 bases). The V end was cut by 2 bases, the J end by 3 bases, with 14 bases between. This CDR3 comprises 15 residues. Germline V gives CDR1 MNHEY, CDR2 SVGAGI. CDR3 bases: TGTGCCAGCAGTTACGCCGGAGGGACGGTCTACGAGCAGTACTTC. It yields the protein CASSYAGGTVYEQYF.

The rearrangement joins TRBV28 to TRBJ2-7; 11 bases map to TRBD1. V was pared by 8 bases and J by 5 bases, with 8 bases of the junction left unmatched. CDR3 length: 14 amino acids. In germline, CDR1 is MDHEN, CDR2 SYDVKM. This CDR3 reads CASGPRDRGDEQYF. The DNA for the CDR3 is TGTGCCAGCGGACCGAGGGACAGGGGGGACGAGCAGTACTTC.

This clone was picked up one time. Compared with germline, one end of the junction differs, possibly owing to a read error. V and J are TRBV19 and TRBJ2-1, with 10 bases that match TRBD1. The CDR3 contains 15 residues. Germline assignment: CDR1 LNHDA and CDR2 SQIVND (reference sequence). The CDR3 DNA reads TGTGCCAGTAGCATAGGGGGACAGGGGTACAATGAGCAGTTCTTC. This encodes CASSIGGQGYNEQFF.

The chain employs TRBV11-3 and TRBJ2-5; no clear D gene. This CDR3 contains 12 residues. Germline V gene data show CDR1 as SGHNT and CDR2 as YENEEA. Trimming took off 5 bases at V and 5 bases at J, with 9 bases between the two ends. CDR3 loop: CASSPSGETQYF. The CDR3 DNA is TGTGCCAGCAGCCCCTCCGGGGAGACCCAGTACTTC.

The V and J genes are TRBV18 and TRBJ2-7; 7 bases map to TRBD1. V lost 3 bases to trimming and J lost 0 bases; unmatched junction nucleotides: 5. Germline V gene data show CDR1 as KGHSH and CDR2 as LQKENI. The CDR3 covers 15 residues. The CDR3 DNA sequence: TGTGCCAGCTCACCCCCGACAGGGAGCTCCTACGAGCAGTACTTC. Translating gives CASSPPTGSSYEQYF.

The chain couples TRBV5-1 to TRBJ1-1; D not resolved. Per the germline V gene, CDR1 is SGHRS and CDR2 is YFSETQ. CDR3 length equals 15 residues. Trimming removed 0 bases at V and 0 bases at J, with 9 bases between. CDR3: CASSLAGGLNTEAFF. The CDR3 DNA reads TGCGCCAGCAGCTTGGCTGGCGGGTTGAACACTGAAGCTTTCTTT.

The J gene is TRBJ1-1, the V gene TRBV5-1, with D unresolved. Germline values: CDR1 SGHRS, CDR2 YFSETQ. Trimming cost V 2 bases and J 3 bases, with 5 bases left between them. CDR3 length: 12 amino acids. CDR3 coding DNA: TGCGCCAGCAGCTTTTCGGACACTGAAGCTTTCTTT. Amino acid sequence: CASSFSDTEAFF.

The genes are TRBV29-1 and TRBJ2-7, with D possibly being TRBD2 (5 bases). Looked up from germline, CDR1 is SQVTM and CDR2 is ANQGSEA. The germline V and J ends were trimmed by 3 bases and 1 base, with 10 bases remaining between them. This CDR3 region has 13 residues. The chain's CDR3 is CSVEDPGSYEQYF. As DNA, the CDR3 is TGCAGCGTTGAGGATCCGGGGTCCTACGAGCAGTACTTC.

The chain uses TRBV7-2 and TRBJ2-7; 9 bases align to TRBD1. V shed 1 base and J 5 bases; nucleotides not matched to a gene: 9. This CDR3 has 16 amino acids. Germline lookup yields CDR1 SGHTA and CDR2 FQGNSA. CDR3 protein: CASSLEGQDRGHEQYF. CDR3 DNA sequence: TGTGCCAGCAGCTTAGAGGGGCAGGACAGGGGCCACGAGCAGTACTTC.

For the CDR3, the DNA is TGCGCCAGGAGAACTAGCGGGTCCACAGATACGCAGTATTTT. Translation: CARRTSGSTDTQYF. The V call is TRBV4-1, the J call TRBJ2-3, with TRBD2 identical over 9 bases. CDR3 length: 14 residues. Germline values: CDR1 MGHRA, CDR2 YSYEKL. Trimming at V came to 9 bases and at J to 2 bases, leaving 6 bases not matched to a gene.

J is TRBJ1-5 and V is TRBV18; D possibly corresponds to TRBD1 (5 bases). V shed 3 bases and J shed 2 bases, with 11 bases lying between them. Germline assignment: CDR1 KGHSH and CDR2 LQKENI. The CDR3 loop spans 15 amino acids. CDR3 nucleotide sequence: TGTGCCAGCTCACCGGCAGGGCCTCGCAATCAGCCCCAGCATTTT. Protein sequence: CASSPAGPRNQPQHF. The full variable domain, completed using reference TRBV18 and TRBJ1-5, is NAGVMQNPRHLVRRRGQEARLRCSPMKGHSHVYWYRQLPEEGLKFMVYLQKENIIDESGMPKERFSAEFPKEGPSILRIQQVVRGDSAAYFCASSPAGPRNQPQHFGDGTRLSIL.

The V gene is TRBV15, the J gene TRBJ2-7; TRBD2 might be the D (5 bases). Germline V gene data show CDR1 as LNHNV and CDR2 as YYDKDF (reference sequence). V was trimmed by 0 bases and J by 7 bases, leaving 13 bases between them. The CDR3 runs to 14 residues. In DNA form, the CDR3 reads TGTGCCACCAGCAGAGATCCGGGGAGTCGGGAGCAGTACTTC. Translated, it gives CATSRDPGSREQYF.

The chain is built from TRBV5-1 and TRBJ2-7; TRBD2 agrees at 9 bases. The CDR3 spans 17 residues. V was clipped by 0 bases and J by 0 bases; unmatched bases: 7. The germline V gene encodes CDR1 SGHRS and CDR2 YFSETQ. The CDR3 reads CASSLELAGSLSYEQYF. The CDR3 DNA sequence: TGCGCCAGCAGCTTGGAACTAGCGGGTTCCCTCTCCTACGAGCAGTACTTC.

V usage is TRBV6-4 and J usage is TRBJ2-3; 10 nucleotides line up with TRBD2. The CDR3 length is 16 residues. Trimming removed 0 bases from V and 6 bases from J; junction bases left unmatched: 6. Germline V CDR1 and CDR2: MRHNA, SNTAGT. The DNA of the CDR3 is TGTGCCAGCAGTGACTCCTTAGCGGGAGGACGGGATACGCAGTATTTT. This gives the protein CASSDSLAGGRDTQYF.

This clone was observed once. CDR3 sequence: CASSPPAGANEQFF. Written as DNA, the CDR3 is TGTGCCAGCTCACCCCCGGCAGGGGCCAATGAGCAGTTCTTC. V and J are TRBV18 and TRBJ2-1; a possible D gene is TRBD1 (6 bases). V lost 3 bases to trimming and J lost 6 bases, with 12 bases between them. This CDR3 has 14 residues. The germline gives CDR1 KGHSH, CDR2 LQKENI.

The chain has TRBV5-1 and TRBJ2-5; tentatively, D is TRBD1 (5 bases). Germline V lookup: CDR1 SGHRS, CDR2 YFSETQ. The V end lost 4 bases, the J end lost 5 bases, and 15 bases lay between the germline ends. The CDR3 spans 14 residues. The CDR3 nucleotides are TGCGCCAGCAGCAACCAGGGTTCGGATGAGACCCAGTACTTC. Protein sequence: CASSNQGSDETQYF.

A single count supports this clone. The chain recombines TRBV28 with TRBJ1-1; possibly TRBD1 for D (6 bases). The germline V gene encodes CDR1 MDHEN and CDR2 SYDVKM. The V gene lost 3 bases and the J gene lost 2 bases, with 19 bases spanning the gap. This CDR3 region has 17 residues. The CDR3 here is CASSLRYRVRVNTEAFF. CDR3 in DNA: TGTGCCAGCAGTTTGAGGTACAGGGTAAGGGTAAACACTGAAGCTTTCTTT.

The chain has TRBV10-3 and TRBJ1-1; a weak D match, TRBD1 (5 bases). Trimming removed 4 bases at V and 1 base at J, with 13 bases between. The germline V gene has CDR1 ENHRY and CDR2 SYGVKD. The CDR3 loop spans 15 amino acids. DNA for the CDR3: TGTGCCATCAGTGCCCAGGGATGGGGGAACACTGAAGCTTTCTTT. It codes for CAISAQGWGNTEAFF.

V and J are TRBV5-1 and TRBJ2-1, with no clear D. Germline loops: CDR1 SGHRS, CDR2 YFSETQ. The CDR3 has 12 residues. The V end was cut by 0 bases, the J end by 6 bases, with 4 bases between. CDR3 in amino acids: CASSLALNEQFF. The CDR3 nucleotides are TGCGCCAGCAGCTTGGCCCTCAATGAGCAGTTCTTC.

The V and J genes are TRBV5-4 and TRBJ2-3; maybe TRBD2 (6 bases). V was shortened by 3 bases and J by 0 bases, with 8 bases between the two germline ends. The CDR3 runs to 14 residues. Germline CDR1 reads SGHNT; CDR2 reads YYREEE (reference sequence). DNA of the CDR3: TGTGCCAGCAGCTCAAGCGGGAGCACAGATACGCAGTATTTT. This encodes CASSSSGSTDTQYF. The variable domain in full, with the rest retrieved from reference TRBV5-4 and TRBJ2-3, is ETGVTQSPTHLIKTRGQQVTLRCSSQSGHNTVSWYQQALGQGPQFIFQYYREEENGRGNFPPRFSGLQFPNYSSELNVNALELDDSALYLCASSSSGSTDTQYFGPGTRLTVL.

V is TRBV6-5 and J is TRBJ2-7, with TRBD2 matching over 9 bases. The CDR3 length is 13 residues. CDR1 is MNHEY, CDR2 SVGAGI, per germline. Unmatched junction bases numbered 1, after V lost 5 bases and J lost 2 bases. The CDR3 sequence is CASSRLAAYEQYF. The DNA for the CDR3 is TGTGCCAGCAGTCGACTAGCGGCCTACGAGCAGTACTTC.

V usage is TRBV28 and J usage is TRBJ2-1; D is uncertain. Trimming stripped 1 base from V and 10 bases from J, with 8 bases between. Germline assignment: CDR1 MDHEN and CDR2 SYDVKM. This CDR3 region has 12 residues. CDR3 sequence: CASSLFLREQFF. CDR3 DNA: TGTGCCAGCAGTTTATTTCTACGAGAGCAGTTCTTC.

J is TRBJ2-7 and V is TRBV5-1; 8 bases map to TRBD1. In germline, CDR1 is SGHRS, CDR2 YFSETQ. V shed 3 bases and J 6 bases; nucleotides not matched to a gene: 8. This CDR3 spans 14 amino acids. This chain's CDR3 is CASSYNGQGSEQYF. Written as DNA, the CDR3 is TGCGCCAGCAGCTACAATGGACAGGGTTCCGAGCAGTACTTC.

V is TRBV5-1 and J is TRBJ2-2; 11 bases are a match to TRBD2. Trimming cost V 3 bases and J 4 bases; bases outside gene matches: 8. CDR1 and CDR2 (germline): SGHRS, YFSETQ. The CDR3 runs to 17 residues. CDR3 sequence: CASSSSRTSGPTGELFF. CDR3 bases: TGCGCCAGCAGCTCATCTCGGACTAGCGGGCCCACCGGGGAGCTGTTTTTT.

The chain recombines TRBV9 with TRBJ1-3, with a weak D call TRBD1 (5 bases). Germline CDR1 and CDR2: SGDLS and YYNGEE. The CDR3 spans 15 residues. Trimming removed 3 bases from V and 2 bases from J, with 12 bases in between. The CDR3 bases are TGTGCCAGCAGCGGAACACAGGTTGCTGGAAACACCATATATTTT. Residues: CASSGTQVAGNTIYF.

This chain uses TRBV28 with TRBJ2-7, with 7 bases matching TRBD2. Germline CDR1 is MDHEN and CDR2 is SYDVKM. The CDR3 loop spans 16 amino acids. After removal of 3 bases from V and 7 bases from J, the junction contained 15 bases not matched to a gene. This CDR3 is CASSLGTVASGPEQYF. In DNA, the CDR3 is TGTGCCAGCAGTTTGGGGACCGTTGCTAGCGGTCCGGAGCAGTACTTC.

The chain couples TRBV28 to TRBJ1-5; D unclear. Germline V lookup: CDR1 MDHEN, CDR2 SYDVKM. There are 14 residues in the CDR3. Between the trimmed V and J ends, which lost 5 bases and 2 bases, there was a span of 10 bases. Here the CDR3 reads CASSRTARNQPQHF. CDR3 DNA: TGTGCCAGCAGTCGGACTGCTCGCAATCAGCCCCAGCATTTT.

The J gene is TRBJ2-7, the V gene TRBV10-3; 12 positions match TRBD2. V lost 3 bases to trimming and J lost 3 bases; unmatched junction nucleotides: 3. There are 15 residues in the CDR3. Per germline, CDR1 ENHRY and CDR2 SYGVKD. CDR3 amino acids: CAISDPSGRGYEQYF. For the CDR3, the DNA is TGTGCCATCAGTGATCCTAGCGGGAGGGGCTACGAGCAGTACTTC.